These 26 T cell receptor beta chains were sequenced from one sample in a study of T-cell memory formation after mild COVID-19. TCRdb analysed the 5' RACE reads with MiXCR anew, one entry per CDR3 protein. The sample consists of roughly 110,000 distinct CDR3 sequences, roughly 12% of them appearing once. Input material: PBMCs or a T cell subset sorted from them (not recorded which). All receptors derive from an adult woman who had mild COVID-19 (a few samples of this study predate the infection). Cell type and time point are not known.

V usage is TRBV7-7 and J usage is TRBJ2-1; D perhaps matches TRBD2 (6 bases). The ends were cut back, 2 bases at V and 6 bases at J, with 14 bases in the middle. Germline CDR1 and CDR2: SSHAT and FNYEAQ (reference sequence). The CDR3 length is 15 residues. CDR3 DNA: TGTGCCAGCAGCTTAACCTTGGGGAGGAGCAATGAGCAGTTCTTC. Its translation: CASSLTLGRSNEQFF.

This clonotype was detected a few times. This chain connects TRBV14 to TRBJ2-3, with TRBD1 matching 7 bases. V lost 4 bases, J lost 2 bases, and 3 bases stayed unmatched. CDR3 length: 14 residues. Germline V gene lookup returns CDR1 SGHDN and CDR2 FVKESK. The CDR3 DNA reads TGTGCCAGCAGCCGGGACAGCCTCACAGATACGCAGTATTTT. Amino acids: CASSRDSLTDTQYF.

V is TRBV15 and J is TRBJ2-3, with D perhaps TRBD2 (5 bases). Germline V gene lookup returns CDR1 LNHNV and CDR2 YYDKDF (reference sequence). V was pared by 6 bases and J by 2 bases, with 18 bases between. CDR3 length: 16 amino acids. CDR3 DNA: TGTGCCACCAGTAACGAGTGGGCGGGTTACACAGATACGCAGTATTTT. Translating it yields CATSNEWAGYTDTQYF. Together with reference TRBV15 and TRBJ2-3, the CDR3 gives the full variable domain: DAMVIQNPRYQVTQFGKPVTLSCSQTLNHNVMYWYQQKSSQAPKLLFHYYDKDFNNEADTPDNFQSRRPNTSFCFLDIRSPGLGDTAMYLCATSNEWAGYTDTQYFGPGTRLTVL.

The CDR3 DNA sequence: TGTGCCAGCAGTCCTACAGCGAGAGGGACTGAAGCTTTCTTT. Residues: CASSPTARGTEAFF. This rearrangement joins TRBV6-5 to TRBJ1-1, with D hard to call. The germline V gene has CDR1 MNHEY and CDR2 SVGAGI. This CDR3 is 14 amino acids long. The V end was cut by 5 bases, the J end by 5 bases, with 15 bases between.

In this sample, this clonotype turned up a few times. V usage is TRBV12-3 or TRBV12-4 and J usage is TRBJ1-2, with D hard to call. The CDR3 is 13 amino acids. Trimming left V 2 bases short and J 5 bases short, with 9 bases between. The CDR3 DNA sequence: TGTGCCAGCAGTTTAAAACGTCAATATGGCTACACCTTC. Its protein product is CASSLKRQYGYTF.

This clonotype was counted ten times or more. This rearrangement joins TRBV5-1 to TRBJ2-3; D may be TRBD1 (6 bases). The V gene lost 2 bases and the J gene lost 0 bases, with 10 bases spanning the gap. CDR1 and CDR2 from the germline V gene are SGHRS and YFSETQ. The CDR3 spans 15 residues. The CDR3 here is CASSFRGTSTDTQYF. DNA of the CDR3: TGCGCCAGCAGCTTCAGGGGAACTAGCACAGATACGCAGTATTTT.

There are a few counts of this clonotype. This CDR3 is CASSLLGFGTDTQYF. The DNA for the CDR3 is TGTGCCAGCAGTTTATTGGGATTCGGCACAGATACGCAGTATTTT. J is TRBJ2-3 and V is TRBV12-3 or TRBV12-4, with no clear D. The CDR3 totals 15 residues. V lost 2 bases and J 1 base, leaving 10 bases between the germline ends.

The CDR3 reads CASNTPPQGRNQPQHF. CDR3 in DNA: TGTGCCAGCAATACACCTCCTCAAGGGAGAAATCAGCCCCAGCATTTT. This chain connects TRBV28 to TRBJ1-5, with D uncertain. V lost 7 bases and J lost 4, with 20 bases in between. Germline CDR1 MDHEN, CDR2 SYDVKM. The CDR3 sequence is 16 residues long.

The J gene is TRBJ2-1, the V gene TRBV7-9, with D hard to call. V lost 2 bases and J lost 3, with 11 bases in between. CDR1 and CDR2 (germline): SEHNR, FQNEAQ (reference sequence). CDR3 length: 15 amino acids. CDR3 protein: CASSLTAPVYNEQFF. DNA of the CDR3: TGTGCCAGCAGCTTAACAGCGCCGGTCTACAATGAGCAGTTCTTC.

This clonotype was observed many times. V usage is TRBV7-9 and J usage is TRBJ2-3; 8 positions match TRBD1. The CDR3 extends over 15 amino acids. V dropped 5 bases and J dropped 0; count of bases not matched to a gene: 4. The germline V gene encodes CDR1 SEHNR and CDR2 FQNEAQ (reference sequence). CDR3 in DNA: TGTGCCAGCAGCCTGGGGACAGGTAGCACAGATACGCAGTATTTT. It yields the protein CASSLGTGSTDTQYF.

This clonotype was detected ten times or more. CDR3: CASSRLGLGRDNEQFF. The DNA for the CDR3 is TGTGCCAGCAGCCGACTGGGACTAGGCCGTGACAATGAGCAGTTCTTC. The chain links TRBV12-3 or TRBV12-4 to TRBJ2-1, with 8 positions matching TRBD2. This CDR3 is 16 amino acids long. V trimming: 6 bases; J trimming: 5 bases; junction bases outside the gene matches: 12.

This chain connects TRBV7-9 to TRBJ1-2, with 9 bases matching TRBD1. This CDR3 contains 14 residues. V shed 0 bases and J 11 bases; nucleotides not matched to a gene: 7. CDR1 and CDR2 (germline): SEHNR, FQNEAQ (reference sequence). The CDR3 sequence is CASSLAGQGSDYTF. The CDR3, as DNA: TGTGCCAGCAGCTTAGCGGGACAGGGATCGGATTACACCTTC.

The chain has TRBV29-1 and TRBJ1-1; 7 bases are shared with TRBD1. With 6 bases clipped from V and 4 bases from J, the junction kept 2 bases outside the gene matches. The CDR3 runs to 11 residues. Germline CDR1 is SQVTM and CDR2 is ANQGSEA. The CDR3 DNA follows: TGCAGCGTCTCAGGGGGCACTGAAGCTTTCTTT. Its protein product is CSVSGGTEAFF. Full variable domain (rest looked up from reference TRBV29-1 and TRBJ1-1): SAVISQKPSRDICQRGTSLTIQCQVDSQVTMMFWYRQQPGQSLTLIATANQGSEATYESGFVIDKFPISRPNLTFSTLTVSNMSPEDSSIYLCSVSGGTEAFFGQGTRLTVV.

This clonotype has more than one count but fewer than ten. This chain connects TRBV12-3 or TRBV12-4 to TRBJ1-6, with D possibly being TRBD1 (5 bases). The CDR3 covers 15 residues. Trimming shortened V by 5 bases and J by 6 bases, and 14 bases separated the two germline ends. The DNA for the CDR3 is TGTGCCAGCAGTGCCGGGACCGTCGGTAATTCACCCCTCCACTTT. It translates to CASSAGTVGNSPLHF.

In this sample, this clonotype turned up a few times. The rearrangement uses TRBV19 and TRBJ2-7, with 9 bases matching TRBD2. This CDR3 spans 15 amino acids. The V and J ends lost 3 bases and 9 bases, in that order; junction bases with no gene match: 12. The germline CDR1 and CDR2 sequences are LNHDA and SQIVND (reference sequence). The CDR3 nucleotides are TGTGCCAGTAGTATCAGACTAGCGGACTGGGGTTGGCAGTACTTC. Its protein is CASSIRLADWGWQYF.

A few counts support this clonotype. The chain carries TRBV4-2 and TRBJ2-3; a weak D match, TRBD2 (5 bases). Trimming left V 0 bases short and J 3 bases short, with 10 bases between. The CDR3 runs to 15 residues. The germline V gene encodes CDR1 LGHNA and CDR2 YNFKEQ. The CDR3 sequence: CASSQDGRGTDTQYF. CDR3 in DNA: TGTGCCAGCAGCCAAGATGGACGGGGAACAGATACGCAGTATTTT.

The chain uses TRBV7-3 and TRBJ1-1; no definite D call. Germline V gene sequence: CDR1 SGHTA, CDR2 FQGTGA. The V end was cut by 3 bases, the J end by 7 bases, with 12 bases between. The CDR3 length is 13 residues. CDR3 residues: CASSLQAESEAFF. The CDR3 DNA follows: TGTGCCAGCAGCTTGCAGGCAGAAAGTGAAGCTTTCTTT.

V usage is TRBV6-5 and J usage is TRBJ2-5, with 14 bases identical to TRBD2. The CDR3 consists of 19 residues. Germline V gives CDR1 MNHEY, CDR2 SVGAGI. Unmatched junction bases numbered 12, after V lost 5 bases and J lost 1 base. The CDR3: CASSMGTGTSGGLQETQYF. The CDR3 DNA is TGTGCCAGCAGTATGGGGACCGGGACTAGCGGGGGCCTCCAAGAGACCCAGTACTTC.

This clonotype was seen only a few times. V usage is TRBV27 and J usage is TRBJ2-7; 10 bases are a match to TRBD1. This CDR3 is built from 17 residues. After removal of 0 bases from V and 4 bases from J, the junction contained 9 bases not matched to a gene. The V gene's germline CDR1 is MNHEY and CDR2 SMNVEV (reference sequence). The CDR3 here is CASSLSFGTGETYEQYF. Here the CDR3 DNA reads TGTGCCAGCAGTTTATCCTTCGGGACAGGGGAGACGTACGAGCAGTACTTC.

This clonotype turned up a few times. CDR3 sequence reads: CASSPRRQGWNEQFF. The CDR3, as DNA: TGTGCCAGCTCACCACGCCGGCAGGGCTGGAATGAGCAGTTCTTC. This chain connects TRBV18 to TRBJ2-1; possibly TRBD1 for D (5 bases). The ends were cut back, 1 base at V and 7 bases at J, with 14 bases in the middle. The CDR3 length is 15 residues. Germline CDR1 reads KGHSH; CDR2 reads LQKENI.

This clonotype was observed a handful of times. The chain combines TRBV7-9 with TRBJ2-7, with a possible D match to TRBD2 (5 bases). V shed 5 bases and J shed 5 bases, with 7 bases lying between them. This CDR3 region has 11 residues. The germline V gene has CDR1 SEHNR and CDR2 FQNEAQ (reference sequence). The CDR3 loop reads CASSRGDEQYF. CDR3 bases: TGTGCCAGCAGCCGGGGAGACGAGCAGTACTTC.

This clonotype occurred many times. This chain uses TRBV7-2 with TRBJ2-7; D is ambiguous. Trimming took 2 bases from V and 1 from J, leaving 9 bases between them. The CDR3 is 14 amino acids. The germline V gene encodes CDR1 SGHTA and CDR2 FQGNSA. This chain's CDR3 is CASSLWGQSYEQYF. In nucleotides, the CDR3 is TGTGCCAGCAGCTTATGGGGTCAATCCTACGAGCAGTACTTC.

This clonotype was seen more than once but under ten times. V gene TRBV2 combines with J gene TRBJ1-5; TRBD1 agrees at 9 bases. The trim removed 3 bases at V and 7 bases at J, leaving 4 bases unmatched. The CDR3 spans 14 residues. CDR1 is SNHLY, CDR2 FYNNEI, per germline. The CDR3: CASSEGQGKQPQHF. The CDR3 region has the DNA TGTGCCAGCAGTGAGGGACAGGGAAAACAGCCCCAGCATTTT.

The V and J genes are TRBV30 and TRBJ2-7, with D uncertain. V lost 1 base, J lost 0 bases, and 1 base lay in between. Germline lookup yields CDR1 GTSNPN and CDR2 SVGIG (reference sequence). This CDR3 comprises 11 residues. The CDR3 DNA follows: TGTGCCTGGAGTGACTCCTACGAGCAGTACTTC. Protein product: CAWSDSYEQYF.

This chain uses TRBV5-6 with TRBJ2-2; TRBD1 matches at 10 bases. CDR1 is SGHDT, CDR2 YYEEEE, per germline. CDR3 size: 15 residues. The V gene end was trimmed by 2 bases and the J gene end by 4 bases; junction bases not matched to a gene: 2. The CDR3 DNA follows: TGTGCCAGCAGCTTCGGGACAGGGGCCACCGGGGAGCTGTTTTTT. Translated: CASSFGTGATGELFF.

This clonotype was picked up a small number of times. CDR3 sequence: CASSIPTGKDTEAFF. The CDR3 DNA follows: TGTGCCAGTAGTATCCCGACAGGTAAAGACACTGAAGCTTTCTTT. The V call is TRBV19, the J call TRBJ1-1; the D gene is possibly TRBD1 (6 bases). Per germline, CDR1 LNHDA and CDR2 SQIVND (reference sequence). This CDR3 has 15 residues. The V gene lost 3 bases and the J gene lost 3 bases, with 14 bases spanning the gap.